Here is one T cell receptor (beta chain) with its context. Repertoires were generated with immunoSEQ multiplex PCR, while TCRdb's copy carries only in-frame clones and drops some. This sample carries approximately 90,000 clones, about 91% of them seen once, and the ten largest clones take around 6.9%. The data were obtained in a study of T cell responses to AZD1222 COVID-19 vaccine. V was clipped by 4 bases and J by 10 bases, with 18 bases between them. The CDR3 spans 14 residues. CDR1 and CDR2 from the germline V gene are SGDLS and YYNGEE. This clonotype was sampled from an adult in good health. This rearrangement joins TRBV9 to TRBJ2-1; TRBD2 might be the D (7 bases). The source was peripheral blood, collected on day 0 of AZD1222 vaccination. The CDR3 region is CASSPLGGRMEQFF. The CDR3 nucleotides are TGTGCCAGCAGCCCTCTGGGGGGGCGGATGGAGCAGTTCTTC.